Sequencing of this TCR beta chain was carried out in a study of spatial heterogeneity in lung cancer. Overall study results and limits: Expanded intratumoral alpha and beta TCR counts tracked tumor mutation counts.

TCRdb fed the 5' RACE reads into MiXCR, producing one record per CDR3 protein. The data contain 20,000 to 25,000 distinct CDR3 sequences, more than 2.5% of them singletons. As to time point: sample taken at primary tumor resection. The sample holds many counts of this clonotype. No antigen is known for it. The CDR3 runs to 13 residues. Trimming left V 5 bases short and J 0 bases short, with 8 bases between. Germline CDR1 is MNHEY and CDR2 is SMNVEV (reference sequence). The material sequenced was lung tumor tissue, taken at surgery. The rearrangement joins TRBV27 to TRBJ2-7; D gene ambiguous. This receptor was identified in a male donor with early-stage non-small cell lung cancer. CDR3 sequence reads: CASSPNLSYEQYF. CDR3 DNA sequence: TGTGCCAGCAGTCCAAACCTCTCCTACGAGCAGTACTTC.